The 32 T cell receptor beta chains listed next were all sequenced from one sample in a study of persistence of HIV-infected CD4 T cells. Stimulation used 8.5 to 10 ug/mL lysate from CMV-infected fibroblasts. Sorting selected CD4+ T cells upregulating both CD40 ligand and CD69. The antigens these receptors bind are not known. Sequencing used immunoSEQ version 4 in survey mode. Profiled with immunoSEQ multiplex PCR; TCRdb holds only in-frame clones, not every one. This table holds 7,500 to 8,500 clones, about 61% found once. Sequenced here: CD4+ T cells sorted from PBMCs after roughly 18-hour stimulation, sampled from a patient who received antiretroviral therapy. Receptors were obtained from an adult man with HIV who was CMV-seropositive.

The chain is built from TRBV7-9 and TRBJ2-5; TRBD2 agrees at 10 bases. Germline V gene lookup returns CDR1 SEHNR and CDR2 FQNEAQ (reference sequence). The CDR3 loop spans 14 amino acids. With 5 bases clipped from V and 3 bases from J, the junction kept 3 bases outside the gene matches. CDR3 amino acids: CASSPGLAEETQYF. CDR3 sequence (DNA): TGTGCCAGCAGCCCTGGACTAGCGGAAGAGACCCAGTACTTC.

The chain is built from TRBV27 and TRBJ1-1, with D possibly TRBD1 on 5 matching bases. Germline values: CDR1 MNHEY, CDR2 SMNVEV (reference sequence). Trimming pared 2 bases from V and 6 bases from J, leaving 16 bases between. This CDR3 has 15 residues. The DNA of the CDR3 is TGTGCCAGCAGTTTACGGGCCTTCAGGGACGCTGAAGCTTTCTTT. Translating gives CASSLRAFRDAEAFF.

This chain's CDR3 is CASSNTGTLHF. The DNA for the CDR3 is TGTGCCAGCAGTAACACAGGCACCCTCCACTTT. The rearrangement links TRBV6-5 to TRBJ1-6; possible D gene TRBD1, 5 bases. CDR3 length equals 11 residues. The germline gives CDR1 MNHEY, CDR2 SVGAGI. Trimming cost V 5 bases and J 14 bases, with 10 bases left between them.

The sample holds one count of this clone. This rearrangement joins TRBV27 to TRBJ2-7, with 8 bases aligning to TRBD1. V shed 5 bases and J 4 bases; nucleotides not matched to a gene: 13. The CDR3 covers 16 residues. Germline V lookup: CDR1 MNHEY, CDR2 SMNVEV (reference sequence). As DNA, the CDR3 is TGTGCCAGCAGTCCACTGCGGACAGGGAAAGCTTACGAGCAGTACTTC. Translation: CASSPLRTGKAYEQYF.

This sequence joins TRBV6-5 and TRBJ1-2; 9 bases align to TRBD1. The CDR3 extends over 14 amino acids. The V gene's germline CDR1 is MNHEY and CDR2 SVGAGI. V was pared by 6 bases and J by 4 bases, with 6 bases of the junction left unmatched. Written as DNA, the CDR3 is TGTGCCAGCAGAAGGACAGGGGAGGCCTATGGCTACACCTTC. Encoded protein: CASRRTGEAYGYTF.

CDR3: CASSQGQGNTIYF. The DNA of the CDR3 is TGCGCCAGCAGCCAAGGACAGGGAAACACCATATATTTT. V is TRBV4-1 and J is TRBJ1-3; D is possibly TRBD1 (5 bases). The CDR3 consists of 13 residues. The germline CDR1 and CDR2 sequences are MGHRA and YSYEKL. The V and J ends lost 1 base and 4 bases respectively, with 5 bases between them.

The gene calls are TRBV19 and TRBJ1-2, with 9 bases aligning to TRBD1. Germline values: CDR1 LNHDA, CDR2 SQIVND (reference sequence). This CDR3 comprises 17 residues. Trimming took 0 bases from V and 4 from J; bases not matched to a gene: 9. The DNA of the CDR3 is TGTGCCAGTAGTATAGATCAATCGACAGGGGGGTTCTATGGCTACACCTTC. Its translation: CASSIDQSTGGFYGYTF.

CDR3 in amino acids: CASSVKGQNTGELFF. The CDR3 nucleotides are TGTGCCAGTAGCGTGAAGGGACAGAACACCGGGGAGCTGTTTTTT. The chain carries TRBV19 and TRBJ2-2; the D gene is possibly TRBD1 (6 bases). Germline V gene sequence: CDR1 LNHDA, CDR2 SQIVND (reference sequence). V was cut by 6 bases and J by 1 base, with 12 bases left in between. This CDR3 has 15 residues.

This clone is hyperexpanded by share. V gene TRBV7-9 combines with J gene TRBJ1-4; the D is unclear. Germline V lookup: CDR1 SEHNR, CDR2 FQNEAQ (reference sequence). The CDR3 is 17 residues long. V was trimmed by 0 bases and J by 0 bases, leaving 11 bases between them. Here the CDR3 reads CASSLAFGRTTNEKLFF. The CDR3 DNA sequence: TGTGCCAGCAGCTTAGCGTTCGGGAGGACAACTAATGAAAAACTGTTTTTT.

This clone is medium-sized by share. The chain links TRBV27 to TRBJ1-2, with D perhaps matching TRBD1 (6 bases). V lost 6 bases, J lost 7 bases, and 15 bases lay in between. This CDR3 comprises 13 residues. CDR1 MNHEY and CDR2 SMNVEV come from the germline V gene (reference sequence). For the CDR3, the DNA is TGTGCCAGCAGCGGACAGTCGGAGAGTGGCTACACCTTC. It is translated as CASSGQSESGYTF.

The chain carries TRBV19 and TRBJ1-5; 7 nucleotides agree with TRBD1. Germline CDR1 and CDR2: LNHDA and SQIVND (reference sequence). With 0 bases clipped from V and 6 bases from J, the junction kept 11 bases outside the gene matches. There are 17 residues in the CDR3. The chain's CDR3 is CASSIDVETGRSQPQHF. In DNA, the CDR3 is TGTGCCAGTAGTATAGATGTAGAGACAGGGAGGTCTCAGCCCCAGCATTTT.

The chain links TRBV7-8 to TRBJ2-7, with no clear D. Germline V lookup: CDR1 SGHVS, CDR2 FQNEAQ. The V end was cut by 3 bases, the J end by 3 bases, with 6 bases between. CDR3 length equals 12 residues. The CDR3 loop reads CASSFRYYEQYF. CDR3 sequence (DNA): TGTGCCAGCAGCTTCCGATACTACGAGCAGTACTTC.

This clone was seen a few times. This sample also contains other DNA sequences that code for the same CDR3. The rearrangement uses TRBV19 and TRBJ1-1; D ambiguous. CDR3 length: 11 amino acids. V shed 7 bases and J shed 4 bases, with 7 bases lying between them. Germline lookup yields CDR1 LNHDA and CDR2 SQIVND (reference sequence). The CDR3 protein is CASKGSTEAFF. The DNA for the CDR3 is TGTGCCAGTAAAGGCTCCACTGAAGCTTTCTTT.

The chain joins TRBV29-1 to TRBJ1-2, with TRBD1 identical over 9 bases. The CDR3 totals 13 residues. V was pared by 6 bases and J by 4 bases, with 6 bases of the junction left unmatched. Germline assignment: CDR1 SQVTM and CDR2 ANQGSEA. The CDR3: CSVLTGGPYGYTF. The CDR3, as DNA: TGCAGCGTACTAACAGGGGGCCCCTATGGCTACACCTTC.

This clone was seen a handful of times. The chain joins TRBV5-4 to TRBJ1-6, with D tentatively TRBD1 (5 bases). CDR1 and CDR2 (germline): SGHNT, YYREEE (reference sequence). The CDR3 has 14 residues. V was pared by 0 bases and J by 7 bases, with 8 bases between. The CDR3 DNA sequence: TGTGCCAGCAGCTTGGGACAGTCGAATTCACCCCTCCACTTT. It specifies CASSLGQSNSPLHF.

This chain links TRBV7-8 with TRBJ1-1; D call uncertain. V lost 2 bases, J lost 6 bases, and 10 bases lay in between. CDR3 length equals 13 residues. CDR1 is SGHVS, CDR2 FQNEAQ, per germline. CDR3 in amino acids: CASSLIIQAEAFF. The CDR3, as DNA: TGTGCCAGCAGCTTAATTATTCAGGCTGAAGCTTTCTTT.

This chain links TRBV9 with TRBJ2-3; no firm D call. The germline CDR1 and CDR2 sequences are SGDLS and YYNGEE. The CDR3 contains 12 residues. V was cut by 5 bases and J by 6 bases, with 10 bases left in between. The CDR3 loop reads CASSPSWDTQYF. As DNA, the CDR3 is TGTGCCAGCAGTCCTTCGTGGGATACGCAGTATTTT.

J is TRBJ1-5 and V is TRBV6-5; no reliable D call. CDR1 MNHEY and CDR2 SVGAGI come from the germline V gene. Trimming took off 0 bases at V and 5 bases at J, with 14 bases between the two ends. The length of the CDR3 is 16 residues. Here the CDR3 reads CASSYSGRAGDQPQHF. The CDR3 DNA follows: TGTGCCAGCAGTTACTCGGGGAGGGCAGGAGATCAGCCCCAGCATTTT.

The gene calls are TRBV3-1 (or the pseudogene TRBV3-2) and TRBJ2-3, with 7 positions matching TRBD1. With V trimmed by 4 bases and J by 4 bases, 14 bases remained unmatched. Germline V gene data show CDR1 as LGHDT and CDR2 as YNNKEL (reference sequence). CDR3 size: 17 residues. The CDR3: CASSPPRGQERADTQYF. The CDR3 nucleotides read TGTGCCAGCAGCCCCCCGCGAGGACAGGAAAGGGCAGATACGCAGTATTTT.

The rearrangement uses TRBV7-2 and TRBJ2-7; 9 bases align to TRBD1. CDR1 and CDR2 from the germline V gene are SGHTA and FQGNSA. The ends lost 1 base at V and 0 bases at J; junction bases unmatched: 1. This CDR3 comprises 15 residues. This chain's CDR3 is CASSLGGQGSYEQYF. The CDR3 DNA reads TGTGCCAGCAGCTTAGGGGGACAGGGCTCCTACGAGCAGTACTTC.

The chain is built from TRBV10-2 and TRBJ2-7; no clear D gene. The CDR3 runs to 14 residues. V was pared by 4 bases and J by 4 bases, with 14 bases between. Looked up from germline, CDR1 is WSHSY and CDR2 is SAAADI. DNA for the CDR3: TGCGCCAGCAGTGGTGGGCGAACCCAGTACGAGCAGTACTTC. Translated, it gives CASSGGRTQYEQYF.

This sequence joins TRBV6-5 and TRBJ1-1; TRBD1 is a possible D gene (6 bases). Germline V CDR1 and CDR2: MNHEY, SVGAGI. This CDR3 has 15 amino acids. Deletions cut 7 bases from V and 3 bases from J, with 18 bases between. The CDR3 loop is CASTITGSVYTEAFF. In nucleotides, the CDR3 is TGTGCCAGCACCATTACAGGGTCCGTGTACACTGAAGCTTTCTTT.

The genes are TRBV5-4 and TRBJ2-7; a weak D match, TRBD2 (5 bases). V shed 0 bases and J shed 2 bases, with 9 bases lying between them. This CDR3 is built from 14 residues. Per the germline V gene, CDR1 is SGHNT and CDR2 is YYREEE (reference sequence). Written as DNA, the CDR3 is TGTGCCAGCAGCTTGGATCGGGGAACCTACGAGCAGTACTTC. Translated, it gives CASSLDRGTYEQYF.

This clone is labeled as medium-sized. The chain combines TRBV6-5 with TRBJ2-2, with D possibly TRBD1 on 7 matching bases. V gave up 6 bases and J gave up 5 bases, with 16 bases separating them. There are 15 residues in the CDR3. The V gene's germline CDR1 is MNHEY and CDR2 SVGAGI. CDR3 coding DNA: TGTGCCAGCAGAATCGCGACAGGGAGGACCGGGGAGCTGTTTTTT. Residues: CASRIATGRTGELFF.

This sequence joins TRBV6-5 and TRBJ2-7, with TRBD2 matching over 10 bases. Germline CDR1 is MNHEY and CDR2 is SVGAGI. The CDR3 contains 13 residues. The trim removed 6 bases at V and 3 bases at J, leaving 2 bases unmatched. CDR3 sequence (DNA): TGTGCCAGCAGCGTAGCGGGAGGCTACGAGCAGTACTTC. This codes for CASSVAGGYEQYF.

V usage is TRBV5-5 and J usage is TRBJ1-2; D possibly corresponds to TRBD1 (6 bases). CDR3 length: 14 residues. V lost 0 bases, J lost 2 bases, and 8 bases lay in between. Germline-derived CDR1 and CDR2 are SGHKS and YYEKEE (reference sequence). The CDR3 here is CASSLGQANYGYTF. DNA of the CDR3: TGTGCCAGCAGCTTGGGACAGGCGAACTATGGCTACACCTTC.

The chain has TRBV6-6 and TRBJ1-1; the D gene is possibly TRBD1 (5 bases). V gave up 8 bases and J gave up 1 base, with 14 bases separating them. Germline V gene data show CDR1 as MNHNY and CDR2 as SVGAGI (reference sequence). The CDR3 consists of 14 residues. DNA for the CDR3: TGTGCCAGCCGGGGAGGGGCTTCGAACACTGAAGCTTTCTTT. Translating gives CASRGGASNTEAFF.

In this sample, this clone turned up a few times. Other DNA sequences of this sample code for an identical CDR3. This chain links TRBV6-5 with TRBJ2-7; a weak D match, TRBD2 (6 bases). The V gene lost 2 bases and the J gene lost 3 bases, with 14 bases spanning the gap. The CDR3 contains 15 residues. CDR1 and CDR2 from the germline V gene are MNHEY and SVGAGI. The CDR3 DNA is TGTGCCAGCAGTTACGGGGGGTTGGGGAGCTACGAGCAGTACTTC. As protein: CASSYGGLGSYEQYF.

CDR3 sequence: CASSLEGRGLYNEQFF. For the CDR3, the DNA is TGTGCCAGCAGCCTAGAAGGGCGGGGGCTTTACAATGAGCAGTTCTTC. The rearrangement joins TRBV7-2 to TRBJ2-1; TRBD2 is a possible D gene (7 bases). With 5 bases removed from V and 4 bases from J, the gap between germline ends came to 18 bases. Germline V lookup: CDR1 SGHTA, CDR2 FQGNSA. This CDR3 contains 16 residues.

CDR3 nucleotides: TGTGCCAGCAGTTACTCGAACCCGCCCGGTGGCTCACCCCTCCACTTT. The encoded protein is CASSYSNPPGGSPLHF. This chain uses TRBV6-6 with TRBJ1-6; D gene ambiguous. The germline V and J ends were trimmed by 0 bases and 10 bases, with 16 bases remaining between them. The V gene's germline CDR1 is MNHNY and CDR2 SVGAGI (reference sequence). The CDR3 contains 16 residues.

The genes are TRBV12-3 or TRBV12-4 and TRBJ2-4; D uncertain. V was cut by 5 bases and J by 6 bases, with 5 bases left in between. This CDR3 comprises 11 residues. The CDR3 spells CASSVRNIQYF. The DNA of the CDR3 is TGTGCCAGCAGTGTGCGAAACATTCAGTACTTC.

CDR3 bases: TGTGCCAGCGGGAGGGCTGGGACGAGTCACACCATATATTTT. It specifies CASGRAGTSHTIYF. J is TRBJ1-3 and V is TRBV7-2; a possible D gene is TRBD1 (5 bases). V was clipped by 8 bases and J by 8 bases, with 19 bases between them. Germline V CDR1 and CDR2: SGHTA, FQGNSA. CDR3 length: 14 amino acids.